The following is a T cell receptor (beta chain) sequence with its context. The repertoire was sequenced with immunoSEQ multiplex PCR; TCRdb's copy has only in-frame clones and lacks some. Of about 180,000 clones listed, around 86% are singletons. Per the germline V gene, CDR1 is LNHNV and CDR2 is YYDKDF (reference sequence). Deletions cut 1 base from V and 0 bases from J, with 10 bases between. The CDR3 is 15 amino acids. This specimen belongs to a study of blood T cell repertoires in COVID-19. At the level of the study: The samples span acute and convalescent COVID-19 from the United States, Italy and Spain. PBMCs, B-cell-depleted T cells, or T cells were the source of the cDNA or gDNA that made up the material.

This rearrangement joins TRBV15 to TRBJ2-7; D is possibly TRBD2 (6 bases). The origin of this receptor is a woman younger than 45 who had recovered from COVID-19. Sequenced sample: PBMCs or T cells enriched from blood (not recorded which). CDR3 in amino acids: CATSRVGTSSYEQYF. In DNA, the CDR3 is TGTGCCACCAGCAGAGTTGGGACTTCCTCCTACGAGCAGTACTTC.